The 26 T cell receptor beta chains presented below share a single source sample, sequenced in a study of shared clonotypes between healthy human individuals (dated by TCRdb to about 2020). Library preparation employed the immunoSEQ multiplex PCR assay. TCRdb retrieved this table from immuneACCESS and kept in-frame rearrangements only. Not all clones are present; in checked studies, unresolved V genes account for under half, and no reason is known for the remainder. This sample gives fewer than 3 million clones in total; around 90% of them show up just once. The ten largest clones represent roughly 0.34% of the sample. Sequenced input: naive CD4+ T cells from PBMCs. The sample's cell subset or site label is to be understood as: CD45RA+ positively selected. All receptors come from a man in his late teens or twenties in good health. Some clones in this sample may be carry-over from other donors' samples.

A note on this clone: The same CDR3 can be traced to other DNA sequences in this sample. The CDR3 DNA is TGTGCCAGCAGCGTAGCCGCGAACACCGGGGAGCTGTTTTTT. It is translated as CASSVAANTGELFF. The gene calls are TRBV9 and TRBJ2-2; D uncertain. Germline lookup yields CDR1 SGDLS and CDR2 YYNGEE. Deletions cut 0 bases from V and 0 bases from J, with 3 bases between. CDR3 length equals 14 residues.

This chain connects TRBV19 to TRBJ2-1, with D possibly TRBD2 on 6 matching bases. Per the germline V gene, CDR1 is LNHDA and CDR2 is SQIVND (reference sequence). The CDR3 loop spans 15 amino acids. Trimming stripped 7 bases from V and 1 base from J, with 14 bases between. The CDR3 DNA sequence: TGTGCCAGTAACCAAGCGGGCGGATCCTACAATGAGCAGTTCTTC. This gives the protein CASNQAGGSYNEQFF. The complete variable domain, with remaining parts taken from reference TRBV19 and TRBJ2-1, reads DGGITQSPKYLFRKEGQNVTLSCEQNLNHDAMYWYRQDPGQGLRLIYYSQIVNDFQKGDIAEGYSVSREKKESFPLTVTSAQKNPTAFYLCASNQAGGSYNEQFFGPGTRLTVL.

The genes are TRBV10-2 and TRBJ2-1, with TRBD1 identical over 8 bases. Per germline, CDR1 WSHSY and CDR2 SAAADI. J was trimmed by 9 bases and V by 6 bases; bases with no gene match: 13. This CDR3 has 15 residues. The chain's CDR3 is CASSPTDRGVREQFF. In DNA form, the CDR3 reads TGCGCCAGCAGCCCTACTGACAGGGGAGTCCGTGAGCAGTTCTTC.

V and J are TRBV4-3 and TRBJ2-5; possibly TRBD1 for D (5 bases). The germline V gene encodes CDR1 LGHNA and CDR2 YSLEER. The CDR3 contains 13 residues. V shed 1 base and J shed 6 bases, with 9 bases lying between them. The CDR3 nucleotides are TGCGCCAGCAGCCAAGCGCCAGGGCAGACCCAGTACTTC. This sequence encodes CASSQAPGQTQYF.

The DNA for the CDR3 is TGCGCCAGCAGCCAAAACAGGGGTCCCACAGATACGCAGTATTTT. Protein product: CASSQNRGPTDTQYF. The chain recombines TRBV4-1 with TRBJ2-3; TRBD1 agrees at 7 bases. Trimming took 2 bases from V and 2 from J; bases not matched to a gene: 4. The CDR3 runs 15 residues. Per the germline V gene, CDR1 is MGHRA and CDR2 is YSYEKL.

The V call is TRBV5-4, the J call TRBJ2-7; D gene ambiguous. Germline CDR1 and CDR2: SGHNT and YYREEE (reference sequence). CDR3 length: 11 residues. Trimming removed 4 bases at V and 2 bases at J, with 4 bases between. The chain's CDR3 is CASSRTYEQYF. The CDR3, as DNA: TGTGCCAGCAGCCGTACCTACGAGCAGTACTTC.

This chain connects TRBV28 to TRBJ2-7, with 11 bases fitting TRBD1. The V gene's germline CDR1 is MDHEN and CDR2 SYDVKM. With V trimmed by 6 bases and J by 2 bases, 3 bases remained unmatched. This CDR3 contains 14 residues. The CDR3 DNA reads TGTGCCAGCAGAGGGACAGGGGGGGCCTACGAGCAGTACTTC. Translation: CASRGTGGAYEQYF.

This chain connects TRBV6-1 to TRBJ2-1; TRBD2 aligns across 7 bases. The CDR3 extends over 14 amino acids. V dropped 4 bases and J dropped 2; count of bases not matched to a gene: 2. From germline, CDR1 is MNHNS and CDR2 SASEGT. CDR3 sequence reads: CASSVGLAYNEQFF. DNA of the CDR3: TGTGCCAGCAGTGTCGGACTAGCCTACAATGAGCAGTTCTTC.

The V gene is TRBV11-2, the J gene TRBJ2-1; no definite D call. Germline CDR1 and CDR2: SGHAT and FQNNGV. The CDR3 covers 14 residues. V was shortened by 5 bases and J by 6 bases, with 14 bases between the two germline ends. The CDR3 nucleotides read TGTGCCAGCAGCCGGGCTTCGGTACCCAATGAGCAGTTCTTC. Its translation is CASSRASVPNEQFF. Complete variable domain (other parts from reference TRBV11-2 and TRBJ2-1): EAGVAQSPRYKIIEKRQSVAFWCNPISGHATLYWYQQILGQGPKLLIQFQNNGVVDDSQLPKDRFSAERLKGVDSTLKIQPAKLEDSAVYLCASSRASVPNEQFFGPGTRLTVL.

Points on this clone: This CDR3 is also generated by other DNA sequences in the sample. This chain uses TRBV7-3 with TRBJ2-2, with D maybe TRBD2 (5 bases). This CDR3 is 14 amino acids long. Germline V CDR1 and CDR2: SGHTA, FQGTGA. The V end lost 0 bases, the J end lost 5 bases, and 7 bases lay between the germline ends. The CDR3 loop is CASSLTRDTGELFF. CDR3 coding DNA: TGTGCCAGCAGCTTAACTCGGGATACCGGGGAGCTGTTTTTT.

This clone is a singleton in its sample. Distinct nucleotide sequences in the sample also encode this CDR3. The chain has TRBV7-3 and TRBJ2-3, with a possible D match to TRBD2 (5 bases). The V and J ends lost 0 bases and 9 bases respectively, with 10 bases between them. There are 13 residues in the CDR3. CDR1 SGHTA and CDR2 FQGTGA come from the germline V gene. CDR3 amino acids: CASSLTGSGTQYF. The CDR3 coding sequence is TGTGCCAGCAGCTTAACCGGATCGGGGACGCAGTATTTT.

V is TRBV7-2 and J is TRBJ2-3, with TRBD2 identical over 7 bases. The length of the CDR3 is 16 residues. Germline V CDR1 and CDR2: SGHTA, FQGNSA. The junction had 8 bases not matched to a gene; V was cut back by 5 bases and J by 0 bases. The CDR3 bases are TGTGCCAGCAGCCGCGGACTTAGCGGGAGCACAGATACGCAGTATTTT. Protein sequence: CASSRGLSGSTDTQYF.

A remark on this clone: The same CDR3 is also encoded by other DNA sequences in this sample. The chain recombines TRBV5-1 with TRBJ2-2; 8 nucleotides line up with TRBD2. The germline gives CDR1 SGHRS, CDR2 YFSETQ. V was pared by 0 bases and J by 1 base, with 2 bases of the junction left unmatched. The CDR3 covers 16 residues. Here the CDR3 DNA reads TGCGCCAGCAGCTTGGTGAGCGGGGGGAACACCGGGGAGCTGTTTTTT. Translation gives CASSLVSGGNTGELFF.

This clone has a single count. J is TRBJ2-7 and V is TRBV2; TRBD2 matches at 8 bases. Losses at the gene ends were 5 bases for V and 7 bases for J; bases not matched to a gene: 10. Germline values: CDR1 SNHLY, CDR2 FYNNEI. The CDR3 is made up of 14 amino acids. The CDR3 here is CASSQASGSEEQYF. The CDR3 DNA is TGTGCCAGCAGTCAGGCTAGCGGGTCCGAGGAGCAGTACTTC.

The rearrangement links TRBV19 to TRBJ1-2; D might be TRBD1 (5 bases). Trimming removed 6 bases at V and 2 bases at J, with 7 bases between. The CDR3 loop spans 12 amino acids. CDR1 and CDR2 from the germline V gene are LNHDA and SQIVND (reference sequence). CDR3 amino acids: CASSGTNYGYTF. The DNA for the CDR3 is TGTGCCAGTAGCGGGACCAACTATGGCTACACCTTC.

In this sample, this clone turned up once. This rearrangement joins TRBV5-1 to TRBJ1-3; D remains ambiguous. Trimming took 2 bases from V and 0 from J, leaving 12 bases between them. The CDR3 is 16 amino acids. Germline assignment: CDR1 SGHRS and CDR2 YFSETQ. Here the CDR3 DNA reads TGCGCCAGCAGCTTACAGCAAGGCCTCTCTGGAAACACCATATATTTT. It encodes CASSLQQGLSGNTIYF.

The chain carries TRBV19 and TRBJ2-1; the D is unclear. This CDR3 spans 14 amino acids. The V gene lost 7 bases and the J gene lost 5 bases, with 15 bases spanning the gap. Germline lookup yields CDR1 LNHDA and CDR2 SQIVND (reference sequence). The CDR3 bases are TGTGCCAGTACCATAGGTCCCAGGAACAATGAGCAGTTCTTC. The encoded protein is CASTIGPRNNEQFF.

The J gene is TRBJ2-6, the V gene TRBV7-6; D possibly corresponds to TRBD2 (6 bases). Germline lookup yields CDR1 SGHVS and CDR2 FNYEAQ. This CDR3 spans 16 amino acids. Trimming cost V 5 bases and J 0 bases, with 11 bases left between them. CDR3 in DNA: TGTGCCAGCAGCCGAGCACTAGCCTCTGGGGCCAACGTCCTGACTTTC. Its protein is CASSRALASGANVLTF.

This chain joins TRBV19 and TRBJ1-5, with 7 bases aligning to TRBD1. CDR1 is LNHDA and CDR2 is SQIVND in the germline V gene (reference sequence). CDR3 length equals 19 residues. J gave up 2 bases and V 4 bases, and 17 bases lay outside the gene matches. The CDR3 nucleotides read TGTGCCAGTAGTAACTGTGGATGGGACAGACCTTTTTGCAATCAGCCCCAGCATTTT. Its translation is CASSNCGWDRPFCNQPQHF.

The CDR3 spells CAPNPDRGPPYSNQPQHF. CDR3 coding DNA: TGCGCTCCAAACCCAGACAGGGGCCCTCCATATAGCAATCAGCCCCAGCATTTT. The gene calls are TRBV10-1 and TRBJ1-5; 8 bases line up with TRBD1. CDR1 is WNHNN and CDR2 is SYGVQD in the germline V gene (reference sequence). This CDR3 comprises 18 residues.

The CDR3 spells CASSLSSTGNEQFF. DNA of the CDR3: TGTGCCAGCAGCTTGTCTTCCACCGGCAATGAGCAGTTCTTC. The chain has TRBV7-9 and TRBJ2-1, with D unresolved. The CDR3 covers 14 residues. Trimming pared 3 bases from V and 6 bases from J, leaving 12 bases between. CDR1 is SEHNR, CDR2 FQNEAQ, per germline (reference sequence).

Concerning this clone itself: Other DNA sequences in the same sample also yield this CDR3. The V gene is TRBV5-1, the J gene TRBJ1-5, with D perhaps matching TRBD1 (6 bases). The V gene lost 4 bases and the J gene lost 4 bases, with 12 bases spanning the gap. This CDR3 is built from 14 residues. CDR1 SGHRS and CDR2 YFSETQ come from the germline V gene. The CDR3 here is CASSGGQPNQPQHF. DNA for the CDR3: TGCGCCAGCAGCGGCGGACAGCCAAATCAGCCCCAGCATTTT.

A remark on this clone: In the same sample, other DNA sequences code for this CDR3. This chain joins TRBV28 and TRBJ2-7, with TRBD2 as a possible D gene (6 bases). The CDR3 sequence is 14 residues long. CDR1 and CDR2 from the germline V gene are MDHEN and SYDVKM. V gave up 3 bases and J gave up 0 bases, with 9 bases separating them. This CDR3 is CASSLGTGSYEQYF. The CDR3 DNA sequence: TGTGCCAGCAGTTTGGGGACTGGCTCCTACGAGCAGTACTTC. The full variable domain, rest sourced from reference TRBV28 and TRBJ2-7, is DVKVTQSSRYLVKRTGEKVFLECVQDMDHENMFWYRQDPGLGLRLIYFSYDVKMKEKGDIPEGYSVSREKKERFSLILESASTNQTSMYLCASSLGTGSYEQYFGPGTRLTVT.

The chain has TRBV6-6 and TRBJ2-3, with TRBD2 identical over 7 bases. Germline lookup yields CDR1 MNHNY and CDR2 SVGAGI (reference sequence). J lost 0 bases, V lost 6 bases, and 9 bases had no gene match. This CDR3 is 16 amino acids long. CDR3: CASRGTNPTSTDTQYF. CDR3 nucleotide sequence: TGTGCCAGCAGAGGGACTAACCCAACAAGCACAGATACGCAGTATTTT.

The J gene is TRBJ2-4, the V gene TRBV5-1; either TRBD1 or TRBD2 may fit D (5 bases each). CDR1 is SGHRS, CDR2 YFSETQ, per germline. Trimming pared 4 bases from V and 10 bases from J, leaving 18 bases between. The CDR3 has 14 residues. The DNA for the CDR3 is TGCGCCAGCAGCGGGATGGGGGAAGGGGTGATTCAGTACTTC. This encodes CASSGMGEGVIQYF.

V and J are TRBV6-6 and TRBJ1-4, with D perhaps matching TRBD1 (5 bases). Germline CDR1 MNHNY, CDR2 SVGAGI (reference sequence). This CDR3 contains 15 residues. Trimming cost V 0 bases and J 8 bases, with 13 bases left between them. In nucleotides, the CDR3 is TGTGCCAGCAGTTACTCGAGAGGGGTAGGCGAAAAACTGTTTTTT. This translates into CASSYSRGVGEKLFF.